Listed below are T cell receptor beta chains from one sample, sequenced in a study of blood T cell repertoires in COVID-19. Data came from immunoSEQ multiplex PCR; TCRdb stores just in-frame clones and leaves some out. The sample has tens of thousands of clones, about nine tenths seen once. The sample was peripheral blood. These receptors were obtained from a man aged 55 to 69 with acute or convalescent COVID-19. Each CDR3 is given with its conserved first and last residue. D genes are given only for firm matches. The size entry is marked missing in some rows and otherwise reads once, few, many or a size class.

V gene: TRBV11-2
clone size: .
J gene: TRBJ2-2
D gene: TRBD1
CDR3 protein: CASSPGTVNTGELFF
CDR3 DNA: TGTGCCAGCAGCCCAGGGACAGTAAACACCGGGGAGCTGTTTTTT

V gene: TRBV2
clone size: few
J gene: TRBJ2-7
D gene: .
CDR3 protein: CASSEVAGANEQYF
CDR3 DNA: TGTGCCAGCAGTGAGGTGGCAGGGGCCAACGAGCAGTACTTC

V gene: TRBV25-1
clone size: .
J gene: TRBJ1-1
D gene: .
CDR3 protein: CASRGWGETEAFF
CDR3 DNA: TGTGCCAGCCGGGGATGGGGGGAAACTGAAGCTTTCTTT

V gene: TRBV6-1
clone size: .
J gene: TRBJ1-3
D gene: .
CDR3 protein: CASIPTGSGNTIYF
CDR3 DNA: TGTGCCAGCATTCCGACAGGATCAGGAAACACCATATATTTT

V gene: TRBV27
clone size: .
J gene: TRBJ1-1
D gene: .
CDR3 protein: CASSSRTAPNTEAFF
CDR3 DNA: TGTGCCAGCAGTTCGCGGACAGCGCCGAACACTGAAGCTTTCTTT

V gene: TRBV6-6
clone size: .
J gene: TRBJ1-6
D gene: TRBD1
CDR3 protein: CASSYPDREGSPLHF
CDR3 DNA: TGTGCCAGCAGTTACCCGGACAGGGAAGGGTCACCCCTCCACTTT

V gene: TRBV23-1
clone size: .
J gene: TRBJ2-5
D gene: .
CDR3 protein: CASSHPSVETQYF
CDR3 DNA: TGCGCCAGCAGTCACCCCTCCGTGGAGACCCAGTACTTC

V gene: TRBV5-1
clone size: few
J gene: TRBJ1-1
D gene: .
CDR3 protein: CASSLDKNTEAFF
CDR3 DNA: TGCGCCAGCAGCTTGGACAAGAACACTGAAGCTTTCTTT

V gene: TRBV7-5
clone size: .
J gene: TRBJ1-4
D gene: .
CDR3 protein: CARRQGISREKLFF
CDR3 DNA: TGTGCCAGAAGGCAGGGAATAAGTAGAGAAAAACTGTTTTTT

V gene: TRBV12-3/TRBV12-4
clone size: .
J gene: TRBJ2-4
D gene: .
CDR3 protein: CASSTSTGNIQYF
CDR3 DNA: TGTGCCAGCAGTACTTCAACGGGGAACATTCAGTACTTC

V gene: TRBV7-7
clone size: .
J gene: TRBJ2-3
D gene: TRBD1
CDR3 protein: CASSRGQGATDTQYF
CDR3 DNA: TGTGCTAGCAGCCGGGGACAGGGGGCCACAGATACGCAGTATTTT

V gene: TRBV5-1
clone size: once
J gene: TRBJ2-1
D gene: TRBD2
CDR3 protein: CASSPTSGGPNEQFF
CDR3 DNA: TGCGCCAGCAGCCCGACTAGCGGGGGCCCCAATGAGCAGTTCTTC

V gene: TRBV5-1
clone size: .
J gene: TRBJ1-1
D gene: .
CDR3 protein: CASYEPNTEAFF
CDR3 DNA: TGCGCCAGCTATGAGCCAAACACTGAAGCTTTCTTT